This is a list of T cell receptor beta chains from one sample in a study of T cell repertoires in ileal Crohn's disease. The repertoire was sequenced with immunoSEQ multiplex PCR; TCRdb's copy has only in-frame clones and lacks some. There are about 62,000 clones in the sample; roughly 89% occur only once, and approximately 2% lies in the top ten. Source material: ileal tissue. Every receptor here comes from an adult with Crohn's disease. Each CDR3 is given with its conserved first and last residue. A D gene is named only where the DNA matches it firmly. Where a row states a size, it is once, few, many or the class of an expanded clone; other rows omit it.

d_call: TRBD1; clone_size: -; v_call: TRBV19; j_call: TRBJ2-1; cdr3_aa: CASSIQFISRTGGRNNEQFF; cdr3_nt: TGTGCCAGTAGTATACAGTTCATTTCTAGGACAGGGGGGAGAAACAATGAGCAGTTCTTC
d_call: TRBD2; clone_size: -; v_call: TRBV9; j_call: TRBJ2-2; cdr3_aa: CASSVSVSGKTGELFF; cdr3_nt: TGTGCCAGCAGCGTAAGTGTTAGCGGGAAGACCGGGGAGCTGTTTTTT
d_call: TRBD1; clone_size: -; v_call: TRBV5-1; j_call: TRBJ1-4; cdr3_aa: CASSQGQAGEKLFF; cdr3_nt: TGCGCCAGCAGCCAAGGACAGGCCGGTGAAAAACTGTTTTTT
d_call: TRBD2; clone_size: -; v_call: TRBV30; j_call: TRBJ2-3; cdr3_aa: CAWTSGRISADTQYF; cdr3_nt: TGTGCCTGGACTAGCGGGAGAATATCGGCAGATACGCAGTATTTT
d_call: -; clone_size: -; v_call: TRBV7-8; j_call: TRBJ2-7; cdr3_aa: CASSPAYEQYF; cdr3_nt: TGTGCCAGCAGCCCCGCCTACGAGCAGTACTTC
d_call: -; clone_size: -; v_call: TRBV19; j_call: TRBJ2-3; cdr3_aa: CASSTTSGITSTDTQYF; cdr3_nt: TGTGCCAGTAGTACTACCTCCGGGATAACTAGCACAGATACGCAGTATTTT
d_call: -; clone_size: -; v_call: TRBV27; j_call: TRBJ1-1; cdr3_aa: CASSLGRNTEAFF; cdr3_nt: TGTGCCAGCAGTTTAGGCAGGAACACTGAAGCTTTCTTT
d_call: -; clone_size: -; v_call: TRBV4-1; j_call: TRBJ2-4; cdr3_aa: CASSQDFPGAIKNIQYF; cdr3_nt: TGCGCCAGCAGCCAAGATTTCCCAGGGGCGATCAAAAACATTCAGTACTTC
d_call: -; clone_size: -; v_call: TRBV21-1; j_call: TRBJ2-7; cdr3_aa: CASSKFEREIHEQYF; cdr3_nt: TGTGCCAGCAGCAAATTTGAGCGGGAGATCCACGAGCAGTACTTC
d_call: TRBD1; clone_size: -; v_call: TRBV4-3; j_call: TRBJ1-2; cdr3_aa: CASSQEGTDNYGYTF; cdr3_nt: TGCGCCAGCAGCCAAGAGGGGACAGATAACTATGGCTACACCTTC
d_call: -; clone_size: -; v_call: TRBV30; j_call: TRBJ2-1; cdr3_aa: CAWSPKTGKEFF; cdr3_nt: TGTGCCTGGAGTCCAAAGACGGGGAAGGAGTTCTTC
d_call: -; clone_size: -; v_call: TRBV5-1; j_call: TRBJ1-1; cdr3_aa: CASSYSRAHEAFF; cdr3_nt: TGCGCCAGCAGCTATAGTAGAGCCCATGAAGCTTTCTTT
d_call: TRBD1; clone_size: once; v_call: TRBV2; j_call: TRBJ1-1; cdr3_aa: CASSEDRTMNTEAFF; cdr3_nt: TGTGCCAGCAGTGAGGACAGGACCATGAACACTGAAGCTTTCTTT
d_call: TRBD1; clone_size: -; v_call: TRBV7-2; j_call: TRBJ2-2; cdr3_aa: CASSLGAGGGELFF; cdr3_nt: TGTGCCAGCAGCTTAGGCGCAGGGGGAGGGGAGCTGTTTTTT
d_call: -; clone_size: -; v_call: TRBV19; j_call: TRBJ2-5; cdr3_aa: CASRDFPQETQYF; cdr3_nt: TGTGCCAGTAGGGACTTCCCCCAAGAGACCCAGTACTTC
d_call: TRBD1; clone_size: once; v_call: TRBV29-1; j_call: TRBJ1-3; cdr3_aa: CSVQGTGGSGNTIYF; cdr3_nt: TGCAGCGTACAAGGGACAGGGGGCTCTGGAAACACCATATATTTT
d_call: -; clone_size: -; v_call: TRBV6-4; j_call: TRBJ1-6; cdr3_aa: CASSDFGQGNSPLHF; cdr3_nt: TGTGCCAGCAGTGACTTTGGGCAGGGTAATTCACCCCTCCACTTT
d_call: TRBD1; clone_size: -; v_call: TRBV6-4; j_call: TRBJ1-1; cdr3_aa: CASSDFRQGSNTEAFF; cdr3_nt: TGTGCCAGCAGTGACTTTAGACAGGGATCGAACACTGAAGCTTTCTTT
d_call: TRBD1; clone_size: once; v_call: TRBV25-1; j_call: TRBJ1-2; cdr3_aa: CASNRGGRNYGYTF; cdr3_nt: TGTGCCAGCAACAGGGGAGGTAGGAACTATGGCTACACCTTC
d_call: TRBD1; clone_size: -; v_call: TRBV28; j_call: TRBJ2-7; cdr3_aa: CASSSSGTGGGEQYF; cdr3_nt: TGTGCCAGCAGTTCTTCCGGGACAGGGGGCGGCGAGCAGTACTTC
d_call: TRBD2; clone_size: -; v_call: TRBV4-1; j_call: TRBJ2-2; cdr3_aa: CASSQGGLAGAFNTGELFF; cdr3_nt: TGCGCCAGCAGCCAAGGGGGGCTAGCGGGGGCCTTTAACACCGGGGAGCTGTTTTTT
d_call: TRBD1; clone_size: once; v_call: TRBV18; j_call: TRBJ2-1; cdr3_aa: CASSPQTGNEQFF; cdr3_nt: TGTGCCAGCTCACCACAGACAGGGAATGAGCAGTTCTTC
d_call: -; clone_size: -; v_call: TRBV6-1; j_call: TRBJ1-1; cdr3_aa: CASSAVNTEAFF; cdr3_nt: TGTGCCAGCAGTGCAGTAAACACTGAAGCTTTCTTT
d_call: TRBD2; clone_size: -; v_call: TRBV28; j_call: TRBJ2-2; cdr3_aa: CASSARDRGLAGYTGELFF; cdr3_nt: TGTGCCAGCAGTGCGCGGGACAGGGGACTAGCGGGCTACACCGGGGAGCTGTTTTTT
d_call: TRBD1; clone_size: once; v_call: TRBV5-8; j_call: TRBJ2-3; cdr3_aa: CASSKGTGRETDTQYF; cdr3_nt: TGTGCCAGCAGCAAGGGGACAGGGAGGGAGACAGATACGCAGTATTTT
d_call: -; clone_size: -; v_call: TRBV7-2; j_call: TRBJ1-2; cdr3_aa: CASSLVPGYGYTF; cdr3_nt: TGTGCCAGCAGCTTAGTTCCAGGCTATGGCTACACCTTC
d_call: -; clone_size: -; v_call: TRBV7-9; j_call: TRBJ1-2; cdr3_aa: CASSFSTAYGYTF; cdr3_nt: TGTGCCAGCAGCTTTTCTACAGCTTATGGCTACACCTTC
d_call: TRBD1; clone_size: -; v_call: TRBV5-4; j_call: TRBJ1-3; cdr3_aa: CASSVGGTGGNTIYF; cdr3_nt: TGTGCCAGCAGCGTCGGAGGGACAGGAGGAAACACCATATATTTT
d_call: -; clone_size: -; v_call: TRBV13; j_call: TRBJ2-1; cdr3_aa: CASSLALARKGEQFF; cdr3_nt: TGTGCCAGCAGCTTAGCGCTAGCGAGGAAGGGTGAGCAGTTCTTC
d_call: TRBD1; clone_size: once; v_call: TRBV5-4; j_call: TRBJ2-2; cdr3_aa: CASSAPRDRATGELFF; cdr3_nt: TGTGCCAGCAGCGCCCCCCGGGACAGGGCCACCGGGGAGCTGTTTTTT
d_call: -; clone_size: -; v_call: TRBV5-1; j_call: TRBJ2-5; cdr3_aa: CASSLGVQSLETQYF; cdr3_nt: TGCGCCAGCAGCTTGGGGGTACAGTCATTAGAGACCCAGTACTTC
d_call: -; clone_size: once; v_call: TRBV2; j_call: TRBJ1-6; cdr3_aa: CASREEGNSPLHF; cdr3_nt: TGTGCCAGCAGGGAGGAGGGAAATTCACCCCTCCACTTT
d_call: -; clone_size: -; v_call: TRBV11-2; j_call: TRBJ1-1; cdr3_aa: CASSLAGGGMNTEAFF; cdr3_nt: TGTGCCAGCAGCTTAGCTGGGGGGGGGATGAACACTGAAGCTTTCTTT
d_call: -; clone_size: -; v_call: TRBV30; j_call: TRBJ2-1; cdr3_aa: CAWSIRGRQFF; cdr3_nt: TGTGCCTGGAGTATTAGGGGAAGGCAGTTCTTC
d_call: TRBD1; clone_size: -; v_call: TRBV6-6; j_call: TRBJ2-5; cdr3_aa: CASSPGQGEETQYF; cdr3_nt: TGTGCCAGCAGCCCAGGACAGGGGGAAGAGACCCAGTACTTC
d_call: -; clone_size: -; v_call: TRBV5-1; j_call: TRBJ1-1; cdr3_aa: CASNIGGGNTEAFF; cdr3_nt: TGCGCCAGCAACATTGGGGGAGGGAACACTGAAGCTTTCTTT
d_call: TRBD1; clone_size: once; v_call: TRBV9; j_call: TRBJ2-1; cdr3_aa: CASSNDGQVHNEQFF; cdr3_nt: TGTGCCAGCAGTAACGATGGACAGGTCCACAATGAGCAGTTCTTC
d_call: TRBD1; clone_size: -; v_call: TRBV13; j_call: TRBJ2-7; cdr3_aa: CASSRTGLSSYEQYF; cdr3_nt: TGTGCCAGCAGCCGGACAGGGTTGAGCTCCTACGAGCAGTACTTC